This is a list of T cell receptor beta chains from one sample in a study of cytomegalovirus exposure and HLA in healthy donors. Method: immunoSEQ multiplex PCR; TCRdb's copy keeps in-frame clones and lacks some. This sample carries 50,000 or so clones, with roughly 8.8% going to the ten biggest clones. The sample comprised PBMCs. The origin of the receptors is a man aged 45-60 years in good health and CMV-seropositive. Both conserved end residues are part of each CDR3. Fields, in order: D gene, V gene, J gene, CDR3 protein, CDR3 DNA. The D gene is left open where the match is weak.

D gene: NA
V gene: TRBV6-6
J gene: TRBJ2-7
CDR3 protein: CARSSFDEQYF
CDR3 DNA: TGTGCCAGAAGTTCCTTCGACGAGCAGTACTTC

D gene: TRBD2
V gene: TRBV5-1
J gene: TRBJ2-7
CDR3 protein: CASSLATSGRNEQYF
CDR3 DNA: TGCGCCAGCAGCTTGGCTACTAGCGGGAGGAACGAGCAGTACTTC

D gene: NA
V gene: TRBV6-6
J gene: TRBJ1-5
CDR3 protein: CASSYSGAGNQPQHF
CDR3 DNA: TGTGCCAGCAGTTACTCGGGGGCTGGCAATCAGCCCCAGCATTTT

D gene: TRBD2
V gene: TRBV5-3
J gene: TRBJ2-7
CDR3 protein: CARSLTGTNTYEQYF
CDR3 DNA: TGTGCCAGAAGCTTGACCGGGACTAACACATACGAGCAGTACTTC

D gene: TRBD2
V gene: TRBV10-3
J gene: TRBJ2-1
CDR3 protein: CAISGGTSGYNEQFF
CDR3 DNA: TGTGCCATCAGTGGGGGGACTAGCGGTTACAATGAGCAGTTCTTC

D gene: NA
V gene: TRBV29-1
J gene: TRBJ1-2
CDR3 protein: CSVESTTGGNYGYTF
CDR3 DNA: TGCAGCGTTGAAAGCACTACCGGGGGTAACTATGGCTACACCTTC

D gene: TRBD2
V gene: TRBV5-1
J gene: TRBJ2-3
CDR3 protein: CASSLEPASGGATDTQYF
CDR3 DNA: TGCGCCAGCAGCTTGGAACCCGCTAGCGGGGGGGCTACAGATACGCAGTATTTT

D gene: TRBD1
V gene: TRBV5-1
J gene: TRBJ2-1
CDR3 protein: CAIGTGGVNEQFF
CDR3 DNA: TGCGCCATAGGGACAGGGGGGGTAAATGAGCAGTTCTTC

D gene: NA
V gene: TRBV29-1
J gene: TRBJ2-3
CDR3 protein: CSVALDTQYF
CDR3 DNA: TGCAGCGTTGCCCTAGATACGCAGTATTTT

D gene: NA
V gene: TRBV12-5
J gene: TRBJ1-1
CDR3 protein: CASGLPTGMNTEAFF
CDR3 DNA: TGTGCTAGTGGTTTGCCGACGGGTATGAACACTGAAGCTTTCTTT

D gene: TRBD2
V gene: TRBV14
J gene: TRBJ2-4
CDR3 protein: CASSLEREDLVQYF
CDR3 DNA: TGTGCCAGCAGCCTCGAGCGGGAGGACCTTGTTCAGTACTTC

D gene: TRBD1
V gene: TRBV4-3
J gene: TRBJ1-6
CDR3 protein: CASSQDRLIYNSPLHF
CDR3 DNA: TGCGCCAGCAGCCAGGACAGGTTAATCTATAATTCACCCCTCCACTTT

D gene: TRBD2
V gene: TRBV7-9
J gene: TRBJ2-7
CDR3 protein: CASSPPGGPSYEQYF
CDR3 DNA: TGTGCCAGCAGCCCCCCGGGAGGGCCTAGCTACGAGCAGTACTTC

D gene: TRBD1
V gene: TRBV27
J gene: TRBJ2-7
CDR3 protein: CASSLAGGETGQYF
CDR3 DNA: TGTGCCAGCAGTTTAGCAGGGGGCGAAACCGGGCAGTACTTC